Included here is one T cell receptor (beta chain) sequence, with context. Germline is not matched at one junction end, which may reflect a read error. This sample was included in a study of tumor and adjacent non-tumor tissue in lung cancer. Three rounds of nested PCR, following a modified ARM-PCR protocol, produced the TCRbeta library. TCRdb independently ran MiXCR on the multiplex PCR reads; one entry per CDR3 protein. This sample yields fewer than 120,000 distinct CDR3 sequences, of which 84% are seen a single time; approximately 22% belongs to the top ten. No cell sorting was done before RNA was extracted from the tissue. Germline CDR1 and CDR2: SQVTM and ANQGSEA. The CDR3 length is 13 residues.

This TCR came from a man aged 65 to 79 with non-small cell lung cancer. The sample taken for sequencing was lung tumor tissue. The V and J genes are TRBV29-1 and TRBJ1-2; the D is unclear. This chain's CDR3 is CSSFGRVNYGYIF. DNA of the CDR3: TGCAGCTCATTCGGTAGGGTGAACTATGGCTACATCTTC.